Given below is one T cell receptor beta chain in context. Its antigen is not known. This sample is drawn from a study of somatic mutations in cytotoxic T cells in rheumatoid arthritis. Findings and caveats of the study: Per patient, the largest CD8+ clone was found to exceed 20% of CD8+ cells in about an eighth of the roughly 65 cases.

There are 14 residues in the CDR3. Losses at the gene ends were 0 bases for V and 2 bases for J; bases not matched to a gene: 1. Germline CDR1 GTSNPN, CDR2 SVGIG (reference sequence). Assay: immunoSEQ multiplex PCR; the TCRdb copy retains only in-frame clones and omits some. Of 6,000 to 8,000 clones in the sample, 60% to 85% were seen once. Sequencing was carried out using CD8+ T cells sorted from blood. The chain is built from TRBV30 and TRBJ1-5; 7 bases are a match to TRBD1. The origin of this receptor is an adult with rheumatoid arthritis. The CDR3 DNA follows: TGTGCCTGGAGTGTAGGGGGCGGCAATCAGCCCCAGCATTTT. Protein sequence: CAWSVGGGNQPQHF.